This T cell receptor beta chain was obtained from a study of Graves' ophthalmopathy and Graves' hyperthyroidism. Each donor who had ophthalmopathy showed moderate-to-severe activity, a CAS of ≥3, a NOSPECS of ≥4, and a duration under 3 months. Clinical symptoms, serum thyroxine, TRAb, thyroid ultrasound and orbital computed tomography formed the basis of diagnosis. Notes on this clonotype: Its antigen is currently unknown.

CDR3 regions of TCR beta were amplified from RNA transcripts. An initial RT-PCR round employing HTBI primers preceded a second-round multiplex PCR. MiXCR was run by TCRdb on the multiplex PCR reads, yielding one entry per CDR3 protein. This repertoire shows 600,000 to 700,000 distinct CDR3 sequences, about 40% found once; its top ten account for roughly 3%. From germline, CDR1 is SNHLY and CDR2 FYNNEI. The CDR3 runs to 14 residues. V lost 7 bases, J lost 5 bases, and 17 bases lay in between. Findings of the study overall: Blood also held most thyroid clonotypes expanded above 0.001 frequency.

The TCR originated in an adult man with Graves' ophthalmopathy. V and J are TRBV2 and TRBJ2-5, with a tentative D call TRBD2 (5 bases). The sequencing sample was made of peripheral blood. CDR3 nucleotides: TGTGCCAGCACCCTAAGTGAGGGTTTGGAGACCCAGTACTTC. Residues: CASTLSEGLETQYF.